Listed below are T cell receptor beta chains from one sample, sequenced in a study of Ad26.COV2.S vaccination and SARS-CoV-2 variants. The assay was immunoSEQ multiplex PCR, and TCRdb's table has in-frame clones only and misses some. The data hold around 340,000 clones, with 88% observed a single time. Sequenced here: peripheral blood, sampled in a trial of Ad26.COV2.S vaccine versus placebo. The source of these receptors is a person between 18 and 60 years old who received the Ad26.COV2.S COVID-19 vaccine or a placebo. Each CDR3 is given with its conserved first and last residue. D genes are given only for firm matches. The listing skips clone size in some rows; elsewhere it reads once, few, many or a size class.

V gene: TRBV19; D gene: TRBD1; J gene: TRBJ2-1; clone size: .; CDR3 DNA: TGTGCCAGTAGTATAGCGGTCGGCGGGACAGGCAACAATGAGCAGTTCTTC; CDR3 protein: CASSIAVGGTGNNEQFF
V gene: TRBV10-3; D gene: .; J gene: TRBJ1-5; clone size: .; CDR3 DNA: TGTGCCATCAGCCGAGAGAGGGATATTAGCAATCAGCCCCAGCATTTT; CDR3 protein: CAISRERDISNQPQHF
V gene: TRBV24-1; D gene: .; J gene: TRBJ2-1; clone size: .; CDR3 DNA: TGTGCCACCAGTGATTTAAATTTAGATGAGCAGTTCTTC; CDR3 protein: CATSDLNLDEQFF
V gene: TRBV19; D gene: TRBD2; J gene: TRBJ2-3; clone size: .; CDR3 DNA: TGTGCCAGTATCTCCGATAGCGGGAGAACAGATACGCAGTATTTT; CDR3 protein: CASISDSGRTDTQYF
V gene: TRBV20-1; D gene: .; J gene: TRBJ2-3; clone size: .; CDR3 DNA: TGCAGTGCTAGTCAATGGGAGCAGAGCCGAATAACTAGCACAGATACGCAGTATTTT; CDR3 protein: CSASQWEQSRITSTDTQYF
V gene: TRBV11-2; D gene: .; J gene: TRBJ2-3; clone size: once; CDR3 DNA: TGTGCCAGCAGCTTTCCCCAGGAGGCTAACGGAGATACGCAGTATTTT; CDR3 protein: CASSFPQEANGDTQYF
V gene: TRBV11-1; D gene: .; J gene: TRBJ1-2; clone size: .; CDR3 DNA: TGTGCCAGCAGCTTAGCTGTGACGGACCTATATGGCTACACCTTC; CDR3 protein: CASSLAVTDLYGYTF
V gene: TRBV4-3; D gene: .; J gene: TRBJ2-7; clone size: .; CDR3 DNA: TGCGCCAGCAGCCAAGATTCGGGAAGGGGGGCCGAGCAGTACTTC; CDR3 protein: CASSQDSGRGAEQYF
V gene: TRBV7-3; D gene: .; J gene: TRBJ1-2; clone size: once; CDR3 DNA: TGTGCCAGCAGCTTAATAGAGGGAGACTATGGCTACACCTTC; CDR3 protein: CASSLIEGDYGYTF
V gene: TRBV5-6; D gene: TRBD1; J gene: TRBJ2-5; clone size: .; CDR3 DNA: TGTGCCAGCAGCTGGACAGGGCAAGAGACCCAGTACTTC; CDR3 protein: CASSWTGQETQYF
V gene: TRBV19; D gene: TRBD2; J gene: TRBJ2-7; clone size: .; CDR3 DNA: TGTGCCAGTAGTATTTCGGGGGGGGACTACGAGCAGTACTTC; CDR3 protein: CASSISGGDYEQYF
V gene: TRBV6-2/TRBV6-3; D gene: .; J gene: TRBJ2-7; clone size: .; CDR3 DNA: TGTGCCAGCAGTCACCGGGAGCCCTACGAGCAGTACTTC; CDR3 protein: CASSHREPYEQYF
V gene: TRBV9; D gene: TRBD1; J gene: TRBJ1-4; clone size: .; CDR3 DNA: TGTGCCCGACAGGGCGACGAAAAACTGTTTTTT; CDR3 protein: CARQGDEKLFF
V gene: TRBV9; D gene: .; J gene: TRBJ2-3; clone size: .; CDR3 DNA: TGTGCCAGCAGCGTAGGGACAGCCAGGACAGATACGCAGTATTTT; CDR3 protein: CASSVGTARTDTQYF
V gene: TRBV6-2/TRBV6-3; D gene: .; J gene: TRBJ1-5; clone size: .; CDR3 DNA: TGTGCCAGCAGCCGCGGACAGCTAAGCAATCAGCCCCAGCATTTT; CDR3 protein: CASSRGQLSNQPQHF
V gene: TRBV28; D gene: .; J gene: TRBJ1-1; clone size: .; CDR3 DNA: TGTGCCAGCAGTTTGGGTTCGGGGGTTACTGAAGCTTTCTTT; CDR3 protein: CASSLGSGVTEAFF
V gene: TRBV3-1/TRBV3-2; D gene: .; J gene: TRBJ1-5; clone size: few; CDR3 DNA: TGTGCCAGCAGCCAAGATTCGGACCTTGGACGCAATCAGCCCCAGCATTTT; CDR3 protein: CASSQDSDLGRNQPQHF
V gene: TRBV9; D gene: TRBD1; J gene: TRBJ2-6; clone size: .; CDR3 DNA: TGTGCCAGCAGCCGGGACAGGTCTCCTGGGGCCAACGTCCTGACTTTC; CDR3 protein: CASSRDRSPGANVLTF
V gene: TRBV19; D gene: TRBD1; J gene: TRBJ2-7; clone size: .; CDR3 DNA: TGTGCCAGTAGCGGGCGGACAGGGCAAGGGTCCTACGAGCAGTACTTC; CDR3 protein: CASSGRTGQGSYEQYF
V gene: TRBV19; D gene: .; J gene: TRBJ2-1; clone size: .; CDR3 DNA: TGTGCCAGTAGTATTTACGGCGTTTACAATGAGCAGTTCTTC; CDR3 protein: CASSIYGVYNEQFF